This T cell receptor (beta chain) is from a study of blood T cell repertoires in COVID-19. In its sample, this clone was seen once. The ends lost 1 base at V and 2 bases at J; junction bases unmatched: 5. Per germline, CDR1 SQVTM and CDR2 ANQGSEA. The CDR3 covers 15 residues. Using immunoSEQ multiplex PCR, the repertoire was profiled, and TCRdb retains in-frame clones only, with some absent. This sample carries under 250,000 clones, around 86% of them seen once, and the ten largest clones take 11%. Material for sequencing was peripheral blood. This receptor was obtained from a man aged 45-65 years with COVID-19, enrolled during active disease. This sequence joins TRBV29-1 and TRBJ1-2, with 9 bases that match TRBD1. The CDR3 reads CSVEGTGERNYGYTF. The CDR3 DNA reads as TGCAGCGTTGAAGGGACAGGGGAAAGGAACTATGGCTACACCTTC.